This T cell receptor beta chain was recorded in a study of vaccination effects on CD4 cells after COVID-19. This clone was seen only once. Its antigen is not identified. Produced via immunoSEQ multiplex PCR; TCRdb's table is partial and in-frame only. The sample shows roughly 45,000 clones, around 75% of them seen only once. Germline CDR1 is SGHRS and CDR2 is YFSETQ. V was pared by 2 bases and J by 0 bases, with 8 bases between. The CDR3 contains 15 residues. Whole-study results and caveats: In the late period after vaccination, infection- and vaccine-induced clones contracted markedly. The study got few convalescent patients and did not collect any early post-infection timepoints.

Sequencing in the ViraFEST assay came after antigen-specific CD4+ T cells had been expanded with viral peptide pools, which were used to stimulate PBMC. Following an approximately 10-day culture, CD4+ T cells were purified. This person's SARS-CoV-2 infection, confirmed by PCR, occurred between March and December 2020. Each culture well received roughly 1.9 million PBMC. These cells were then cultured in IMDM with 9 to 10 IU/ml IL-2 and roughly 10 ug/ml peptides. It was on days 3 and 7 that half the medium was replaced with IL-2 medium. This sequence was found in a human donor who had a prior SARS-CoV-2 infection. The material was CD4+ T cells from PBMCs cultured with a peptide pool, obtained before COVID-19 vaccination. V gene TRBV5-1 combines with J gene TRBJ2-2; D is possibly TRBD1 (5 bases). The CDR3 loop reads CASSFLQANTGELFF. DNA for the CDR3: TGCGCCAGCAGCTTTCTACAGGCGAACACCGGGGAGCTGTTTTTT.